Described below is a single T cell receptor (beta chain) sequence and its context. This CDR3 comprises 15 residues. Looked up from germline, CDR1 is MGHDK and CDR2 is SYGVNS. This entry is derived from a study of cytomegalovirus exposure and HLA in healthy donors. This PCR relied on a set of 60 Vbeta primers and 13 Jbeta primers. Clones were sequenced by immunoSEQ multiplex PCR, and TCRdb holds only the in-frame ones, with some missing. Among around 96,000 clones listed, about 80% were seen once. The genes are TRBV25-1 and TRBJ2-5; unclear D gene. TRBJ2-7 matches the DNA end more closely, so the J call is doubtful. Sequenced: PBMCs. This receptor was taken from a man younger than 40 in good health and CMV-seropositive. The CDR3 DNA reads TGTGCCAGCAGTGATTCACTAAAGAGCTCCTACGAGCAGTACTTC. It codes for CASSDSLKSSYEQYF.